This T cell receptor (beta chain) was captured in a study of T cell repertoires in cytomegalovirus infection. Study information: Indications came from public TCR beta signatures; they pointed to CMV infection and to a matching HLA type.

TCRdb processed the reads anew with MiXCR; each CDR3 protein has one entry. This sample has more than 650,000 distinct CDR3 sequences; 35% to 45% occur once, and the top ten carry 2.5% to 3%. This clonotype was picked up a small number of times. Trimming removed 6 bases from V and 3 bases from J; junction bases left unmatched: 9. This CDR3 is 15 amino acids long. Germline V gives CDR1 SGHRS, CDR2 YFSETQ. This sequence joins TRBV5-1 and TRBJ2-7; 10 nucleotides align to TRBD2. This TCR was recovered from a human donor in good health (CMV status not recorded). Some clones in this sample may be carry-over from other donors' samples. Source material: PBMCs. Here the CDR3 reads CASTRLAGANYEQYF. The DNA of the CDR3 is TGCGCCAGCACCAGGCTAGCGGGAGCGAACTACGAGCAGTACTTC.